This T cell receptor (beta chain) emerged from a study of shared clonotypes between healthy human individuals. The naive CD8 population came from CD45RO-negative cells selected for CCR7, without terminally differentiated effector memory CD45RA+ cells. Researchers ran the assay at a deep level. Profiled with immunoSEQ multiplex PCR; TCRdb holds only in-frame clones, not every one. Among about 680,000 clones listed, roughly 94% were seen once. For this clone: What it recognizes is unknown.

Study-wide results and limits: Exclusively blood specimens were collected; tissue repertoires likely differ. Large sequencing depth failed to make sorted-subset sequencing complete, rarefaction showed.

This CDR3 region has 15 residues. V gave up 0 bases and J gave up 1 base, with 9 bases separating them. CDR1 and CDR2 from the germline V gene are SGHNT and YYREEE (reference sequence). The receptor comes from a man between 25 and 39 years old in good health. J is TRBJ2-3 and V is TRBV5-4, with D hard to call. Sequences were obtained from naive CD8+ T cells sorted from blood. In nucleotides, the CDR3 is TGTGCCAGCAGCTTGGCCGACTCAGGCACAGATACGCAGTATTTT. Protein product: CASSLADSGTDTQYF.